This T cell receptor beta chain was documented in a study of T cells in narcolepsy. Findings and caveats of the study: Blood of same and different patients, but not healthy controls, reportedly held recurring autoreactive clonotypes. Same-patient CSF and blood CD4+ T cell clonotypes included HCRT-specific and TRIB2-specific autoreactive ones.

As to this clone: Its antigen is unknown.

Trimming left V 4 bases short and J 8 bases short, with 17 bases between. CDR1 is SNHLY and CDR2 is FYNNEI in the germline V gene. CDR3 length: 14 residues. Assay: immunoSEQ multiplex PCR; the TCRdb copy retains only in-frame clones and omits some. The sample gives 25,000 to 35,000 clones, approximately 85% of which show up once; 6.5% to 7% is in the top ten. The receptor comes from a human donor in good health. The material sequenced was memory (CD45RA-) CD4+ T cells from blood. The chain uses TRBV2 and TRBJ1-2; D may be TRBD1 (6 bases). CDR3 bases: TGTGCCAGCAGTGGGAGAGGACAGACGCGGGGCTACACCTTC. Amino acid sequence: CASSGRGQTRGYTF.